A single sample is the source of the 13 T cell receptor beta chains below, sequenced in a study of cytomegalovirus exposure and HLA in healthy donors. PCR was performed using 60 Vbeta and 13 Jbeta primers. Assay: immunoSEQ multiplex PCR; the TCRdb copy retains only in-frame clones and omits some. This table has 120,000 or so clones, 15% appearing once. Input material: PBMCs. The source is a woman aged 18-29 years in good health and CMV-seronegative.

This chain joins TRBV5-1 and TRBJ2-5, with D maybe TRBD1 (6 bases). Trimming took 5 bases from V and 1 from J, leaving 12 bases between them. Per germline, CDR1 SGHRS and CDR2 YFSETQ. The CDR3 loop spans 14 amino acids. This CDR3 is CASSSGTIQETQYF. Here the CDR3 DNA reads TGCGCCAGCAGTTCCGGGACAATCCAAGAGACCCAGTACTTC.

The genes are TRBV7-9 and TRBJ1-1; the D is unclear. The V end lost 5 bases, the J end lost 4 bases, and 5 bases lay between the germline ends. Germline CDR1 reads SEHNR; CDR2 reads FQNEAQ (reference sequence). CDR3 size: 11 residues. The CDR3 sequence is CASSPGTEAFF. The CDR3, as DNA: TGTGCCAGCAGCCCCGGCACTGAAGCTTTCTTT.

The chain has TRBV7-6 and TRBJ2-3; 10 bases fit TRBD2. The CDR3 consists of 15 residues. Trimming at V came to 3 bases and at J to 2 bases, leaving 2 bases not matched to a gene. Looked up from germline, CDR1 is SGHVS and CDR2 is FNYEAQ. CDR3 DNA: TGTGCCAGCAGCTTGGGGACTAGCGACACAGATACGCAGTATTTT. Encoded protein: CASSLGTSDTDTQYF.

There are a few counts of this clone. The CDR3 sequence: CASSSLPLEAFF. CDR3 nucleotides: TGTGCCAGCAGTTCCCTTCCCCTCGAAGCTTTCTTT. This chain joins TRBV28 and TRBJ1-1; D is uncertain. This CDR3 spans 12 amino acids. Germline CDR1 is MDHEN and CDR2 is SYDVKM. Trimming took 4 bases from V and 8 from J, leaving 11 bases between them. The full variable domain, with the rest looked up from reference TRBV28 and TRBJ1-1, is DVKVTQSSRYLVKRTGEKVFLECVQDMDHENMFWYRQDPGLGLRLIYFSYDVKMKEKGDIPEGYSVSREKKERFSLILESASTNQTSMYLCASSSLPLEAFFGQGTRLTVV.

The V and J genes are TRBV7-9 and TRBJ2-2, with 8 bases matching TRBD2. V lost 0 bases and J lost 6; bases outside the gene matches: 6. Germline assignment: CDR1 SEHNR and CDR2 FQNEAQ (reference sequence). The CDR3 spans 16 residues. As DNA, the CDR3 is TGTGCCAGCAGCTTAGCCCCCGGGGGGGGCGCCGGGGAGCTGTTTTTT. This encodes CASSLAPGGGAGELFF.

In its sample, this clone was seen a few times. The chain recombines TRBV4-1 with TRBJ2-1, with 9 bases aligning to TRBD2. The CDR3 is 17 amino acids. J lost 1 base, V lost 5 bases, and 9 bases had no gene match. Germline values: CDR1 MGHRA, CDR2 YSYEKL. The CDR3 DNA follows: TGCGCCAGCAGCTCCCCGCCTAGCGGGGCTTCCTACAATGAGCAGTTCTTC. Translation: CASSSPPSGASYNEQFF.

The rearrangement uses TRBV6-6 and TRBJ2-2; 11 bases match TRBD2. Germline values: CDR1 MNHNY, CDR2 SVGAGI (reference sequence). Losses at the gene ends were 6 bases for V and 3 bases for J; bases not matched to a gene: 6. The CDR3 totals 16 residues. CDR3 in amino acids: CASSKGTSGYTGELFF. Here the CDR3 DNA reads TGTGCCAGCAGCAAAGGGACTAGCGGATACACCGGGGAGCTGTTTTTT.

V and J are TRBV7-9 and TRBJ2-5, with 7 bases fitting TRBD1. The CDR3 length is 17 residues. Looked up from germline, CDR1 is SEHNR and CDR2 is FQNEAQ (reference sequence). J lost 1 base, V lost 1 base, and 9 bases had no gene match. CDR3 in DNA: TGTGCCAGCAGCTTAGTAGGAGACAGGGCTCTCCAAGAGACCCAGTACTTC. It encodes CASSLVGDRALQETQYF.

This sequence joins TRBV7-3 and TRBJ2-1; D gene uncertain. The CDR3 spans 13 residues. From germline, CDR1 is SGHTA and CDR2 FQGTGA. V lost 5 bases and J 9 bases, leaving 14 bases between the germline ends. The CDR3 sequence: CASSEYSSTEQFF. CDR3 sequence (DNA): TGTGCCAGCAGCGAATATAGCAGTACTGAGCAGTTCTTC.

This clone was seen only a few times. The chain joins TRBV5-4 to TRBJ2-5; 10 nucleotides align to TRBD2. The CDR3 spans 15 residues. Germline V gene lookup returns CDR1 SGHNT and CDR2 YYREEE (reference sequence). The trim removed 4 bases at V and 7 bases at J, leaving 10 bases unmatched. The CDR3 spells CASSIGTSDLVTQYF. For the CDR3, the DNA is TGTGCCAGCAGCATCGGGACTAGCGATTTGGTGACCCAGTACTTC.

The chain links TRBV5-6 to TRBJ1-6, with D maybe TRBD1 (6 bases). CDR1 is SGHDT, CDR2 YYEEEE, per germline. V was clipped by 4 bases and J by 7 bases, with 18 bases between them. The CDR3 has 16 residues. Here the CDR3 DNA reads TGTGCCAGCAGCCCTACAGGGATAGGGGCGAATTCACCCCTCCACTTT. Residues: CASSPTGIGANSPLHF.

This sequence joins TRBV6-5 and TRBJ2-7; 11 positions agree with TRBD2. This CDR3 region has 14 residues. V shed 5 bases and J 1 base; nucleotides not matched to a gene: 1. Germline V CDR1 and CDR2: MNHEY, SVGAGI. CDR3 protein: CASSRLAGSYEQYF. CDR3 in DNA: TGTGCCAGCAGTAGACTAGCGGGGTCCTACGAGCAGTACTTC.

This clone was detected ten times or more. The chain combines TRBV28 with TRBJ1-2; D remains ambiguous. V gave up 3 bases and J gave up 3 bases, with 11 bases separating them. CDR1 and CDR2 from the germline V gene are MDHEN and SYDVKM. The CDR3 has 14 residues. Here the CDR3 reads CASSFRNDHYGYTF. Here the CDR3 DNA reads TGTGCCAGCAGTTTCAGGAATGACCACTATGGCTACACCTTC.